Following are 6 T cell receptor beta chains from one sample sequenced in a study of metastatic and nonmetastatic thyroid tumors. The entire patient cohort was treatment-naive prior to thyroid surgery. TCRdb re-clonotyped the PCR reads via MiXCR. The data contain about 14,000 clones, around 3.9% of them seen just once; the ten biggest clones take up 25% to 30%. Sequencing input: tumor tissue. The receptors derive from a female donor with papillary thyroid cancer or a benign thyroid nodule (not recorded which). Some clones in this sample may be carry-over from other donors' samples.

This clone appeared once. The chain links TRBV19 to TRBJ1-5; 9 bases align to TRBD1. The CDR3 is made up of 15 amino acids. The V gene's germline CDR1 is LNHDA and CDR2 SQIVND (reference sequence). V gave up 7 bases and J gave up 1 base; unmatched junction bases: 5. The CDR3 region is CASISQGASNQPQHF. The CDR3 DNA follows: TGTGCCAGTATCTCACAGGGGGCAAGCAATCAGCCCCAGCATTTT.

This clone was detected a few times. The gene calls are TRBV6-6 and TRBJ2-5; D is perhaps TRBD1 (5 bases). The CDR3 length is 16 residues. Trimming cost V 0 bases and J 5 bases, with 16 bases left between them. CDR1 is MNHNY, CDR2 SVGAGI, per germline (reference sequence). The CDR3 DNA reads TGTGCCAGCAGTTACTCGATCGCAGGGAATGGCGAGACCCAGTACTTC. As protein: CASSYSIAGNGETQYF.

This clone was seen more than once but under ten times. V is TRBV11-3 and J is TRBJ2-2; D is unresolved. CDR3 size: 14 residues. The V end lost 1 base, the J end lost 5 bases, and 8 bases lay between the germline ends. CDR1 SGHNT and CDR2 YENEEA come from the germline V gene. The CDR3 coding sequence is TGTGCCAGCAGCTTAGGTGTTAGTACCGGGGAGCTGTTTTTT. It yields the protein CASSLGVSTGELFF.

A few counts support this clone. The chain recombines TRBV6-1 with TRBJ1-2; 9 bases map to TRBD1. The CDR3 is 12 residues long. Per the germline V gene, CDR1 is MNHNS and CDR2 is SASEGT. The V segment lost 7 bases and the J segment 7 bases; nucleotides outside the gene matches: 4. The CDR3 DNA follows: TGTGCCAGCACCTGGGACAGGGCTGGCTACACCTTC. Amino acids: CASTWDRAGYTF.

The rearrangement uses TRBV5-1 and TRBJ1-6; 7 nucleotides line up with TRBD1. Germline CDR1 is SGHRS and CDR2 is YFSETQ. There are 15 residues in the CDR3. V shed 2 bases, J shed 5 bases, and the junction held 4 bases outside the gene matches. DNA of the CDR3: TGCGCCAGCAGCTTACAGGGGACAGATAATTCACCCCTCCACTTT. It encodes CASSLQGTDNSPLHF. Complete variable domain (other parts from reference TRBV5-1 and TRBJ1-6): KAGVTQTPRYLIKTRGQQVTLSCSPISGHRSVSWYQQTPGQGLQFLFEYFSETQRNKGNFPGRFSGRQFSNSRSEMNVSTLELGDSALYLCASSLQGTDNSPLHFGNGTRLTVT.

This clone was detected many times. J is TRBJ1-1 and V is TRBV12-3 or TRBV12-4, with TRBD1 as a possible D gene (5 bases). Between the trimmed V and J ends, which lost 6 bases and 7 bases, there was a span of 15 bases. The length of the CDR3 is 13 residues. For the CDR3, the DNA is TGTGCCAGCAGGGCAACATCGGGGGGTGAAGCTTTCTTT. This encodes CASRATSGGEAFF.